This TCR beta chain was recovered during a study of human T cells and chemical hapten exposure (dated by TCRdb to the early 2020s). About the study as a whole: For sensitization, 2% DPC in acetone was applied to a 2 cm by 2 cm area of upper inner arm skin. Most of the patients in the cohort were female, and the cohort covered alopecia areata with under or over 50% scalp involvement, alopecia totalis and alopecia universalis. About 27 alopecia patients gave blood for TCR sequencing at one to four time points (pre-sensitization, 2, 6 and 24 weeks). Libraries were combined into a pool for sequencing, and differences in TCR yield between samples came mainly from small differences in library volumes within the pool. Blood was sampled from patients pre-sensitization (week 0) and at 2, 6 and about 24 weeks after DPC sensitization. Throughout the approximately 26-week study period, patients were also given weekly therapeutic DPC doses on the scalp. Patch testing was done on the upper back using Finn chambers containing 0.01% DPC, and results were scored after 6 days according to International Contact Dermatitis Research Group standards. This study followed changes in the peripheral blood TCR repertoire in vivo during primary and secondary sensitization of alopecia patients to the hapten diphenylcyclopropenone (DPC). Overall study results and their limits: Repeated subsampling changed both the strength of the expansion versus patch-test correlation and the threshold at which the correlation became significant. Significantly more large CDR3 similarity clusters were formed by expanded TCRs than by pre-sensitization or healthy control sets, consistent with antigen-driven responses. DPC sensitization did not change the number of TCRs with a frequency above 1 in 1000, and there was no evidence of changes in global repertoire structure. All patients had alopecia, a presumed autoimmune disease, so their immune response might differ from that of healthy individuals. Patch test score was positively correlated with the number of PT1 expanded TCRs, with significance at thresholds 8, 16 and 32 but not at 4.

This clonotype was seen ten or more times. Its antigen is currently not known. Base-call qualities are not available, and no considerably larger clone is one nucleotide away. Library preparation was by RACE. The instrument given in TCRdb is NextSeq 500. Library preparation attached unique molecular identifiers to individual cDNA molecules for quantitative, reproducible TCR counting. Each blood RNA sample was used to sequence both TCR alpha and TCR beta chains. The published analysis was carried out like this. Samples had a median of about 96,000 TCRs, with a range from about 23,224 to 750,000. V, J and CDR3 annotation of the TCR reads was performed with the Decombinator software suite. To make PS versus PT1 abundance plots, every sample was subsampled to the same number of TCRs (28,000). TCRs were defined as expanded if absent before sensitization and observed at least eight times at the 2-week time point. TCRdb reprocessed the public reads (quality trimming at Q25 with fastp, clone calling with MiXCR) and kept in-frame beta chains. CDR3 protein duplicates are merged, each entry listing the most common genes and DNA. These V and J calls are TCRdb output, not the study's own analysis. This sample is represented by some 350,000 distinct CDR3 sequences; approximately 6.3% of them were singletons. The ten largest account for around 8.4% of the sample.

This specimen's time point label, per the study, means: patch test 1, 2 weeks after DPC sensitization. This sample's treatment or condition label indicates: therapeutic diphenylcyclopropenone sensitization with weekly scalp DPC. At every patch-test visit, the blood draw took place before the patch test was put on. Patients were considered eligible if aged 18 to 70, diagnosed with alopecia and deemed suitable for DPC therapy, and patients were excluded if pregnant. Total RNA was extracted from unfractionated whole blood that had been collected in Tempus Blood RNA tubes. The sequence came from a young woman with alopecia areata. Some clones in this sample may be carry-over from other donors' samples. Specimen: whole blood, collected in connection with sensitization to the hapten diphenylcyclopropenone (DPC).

The DNA sequence is given as TGTGCCAGCAGCGGGGACAGGGCGATCACAGATACGCAGTATTTT. It codes for CASSGDRAITDTQYF. The chain couples TRBV9 to TRBJ2-3; TRBD1 lines up with 9 middle nucleotides. Trimming removed 3 bases from V and 2 bases from J; the gene matches leave 4 bases unexplained. Including the terminal cysteine and phenylalanine, the CDR3 comprises 15 residues. Just CDR3 DNA is preserved here, 45 bases in frame from base 1. The germline V gene yields SGDLS for CDR1 and YYNGEE for CDR2.